Given below is one T cell receptor beta chain in context. The data are from a study of blood T cell repertoires in COVID-19. In germline, CDR1 is WSHSY, CDR2 SAAADI. Trimming removed 0 bases from V and 7 bases from J, with 12 bases in between. There are 14 residues in the CDR3. Authors' analysis steps: Reference gene primer amplification gave nucleated cell count estimates. Libraries were prepared by immunoSEQ multiplex PCR; TCRdb keeps only in-frame clonotypes and omits some of them. Clonal size and the V and J genes are those of that table, whereas D and trimming came from the DNA. The table has some 250,000 clones, 70% to 90% seen once.

The rearrangement joins TRBV10-2 to TRBJ1-2; D possibly corresponds to TRBD1 (5 bases). Sequenced: peripheral blood. The receptor was isolated from a woman aged 35 to 49 who had recovered from COVID-19. CDR3 sequence reads: CASSESGQGRGYTF. The DNA for the CDR3 is TGCGCCAGCAGTGAGTCTGGGCAGGGTCGTGGCTACACCTTC.